This section outlines one T cell receptor (beta chain) sequence together with its context. J lost 3 bases, V lost 1 base, and 12 bases had no gene match. Per the germline V gene, CDR1 is LGHDT and CDR2 is YNNKEL (reference sequence). The CDR3 length is 18 residues. The data stem from a study of patients and donors after allogeneic stem cell transplantation. TCRdb re-derived calls from the RT-PCR reads in MiXCR, one entry per CDR3 protein. The data show 85,000 to 90,000 distinct CDR3 sequences, around 48% seen once. V gene TRBV3-1 combines with J gene TRBJ2-1; 7 positions agree with TRBD2. Sequenced material: blood, either unsorted or a sorted T cell fraction (not recorded which). This sequence originates from a human donor who was either an allogeneic HSCT recipient or a stem cell or donor lymphocyte infusion donor (not recorded which). It is not recorded whose cells these are; they may come from a transplant donor. The CDR3 here is CASSQGGVSASGYNEQFF. The CDR3 nucleotides read TGTGCCAGCAGCCAAGGCGGCGTGTCGGCTAGCGGCTACAATGAGCAGTTCTTC.